This T cell receptor beta chain emerged from a study of blood T cell repertoires in COVID-19. Only in-frame clones appear in the TCRdb table, and some are missing; sequencing was by immunoSEQ multiplex PCR. This table has 200,000 to 250,000 clones, roughly 77% appearing once. The junction had 4 bases not matched to a gene; V was cut back by 7 bases and J by 8 bases. The CDR3 totals 12 residues. This clone was detected a few times. Recovery among Cohort 3 donors was established by two negative PCRs, clearance, or symptom resolution. The chain has TRBV12-3 or TRBV12-4 and TRBJ1-2; 10 nucleotides match TRBD1. The specimen was PBMCs or T cells enriched from blood (not recorded which). The sequence derives from a man aged 35 to 55 who had recovered from COVID-19. CDR3 DNA: TGTGCCAGCACCAGGACAGGGGGGGGCTACACCTTC. The encoded protein is CASTRTGGGYTF.